This T cell receptor (beta chain) is drawn from a study of T cell clonotyping in hematopoietic cell transplantation. Findings and caveats of the study: Without cell sorting, CD4 versus CD8 contributions remain unresolved.

Germline-derived CDR1 and CDR2 are SNHLY and FYNNEI. Deletions cut 5 bases from V and 4 bases from J, with 18 bases between. This CDR3 is built from 16 residues. As to this clone: Its target is not known.

Blood collection times were about day -28 and days 30, 100, 180 posttransplant. Sequencing was performed with immunoSEQ multiplex PCR; in TCRdb, only in-frame clones are kept and a portion is missing. This table has around 7,000 clones, around 88% appearing once. The V and J genes are TRBV2 and TRBJ1-5; the D gene is possibly TRBD1 (6 bases). This material consisted of PBMCs, taken 100 days after allogeneic stem cell transplant. This clonotype was sampled from a male patient aged 18 to 35 who had an allogeneic stem cell transplant from a related donor, so the T cells may come from the graft donor. Some clones in this sample may be carry-over from other donors' samples. The CDR3 loop is CASSPQGFVRNQPQHF. The CDR3 nucleotides read TGTGCCAGCAGTCCACAGGGTTTTGTTCGAAATCAGCCCCAGCATTTT.